Below, 11 T cell receptor beta chains from the same sample are listed, as sequenced in a study of CD8+CD57+ T cells in acquired aplastic anemia. Genomic DNA, serving as template, underwent TCR beta VDJ and CDR3 profiling. Each CDR3 protein gets one entry after TCRdb re-called the reads with MiXCR. This sample has around 290,000 distinct CDR3 sequences, with 45% to 65% found just once. Whoever was chosen for sequencing had shown CD8+CD57+ cell expansion by flow cytometry. The source material was sorted CD4+, CD8+, or CD8+CD57+ T cells (not recorded which) from PBMCs. The receptors were gathered from a human donor with aplastic anemia.

The V call is TRBV10-3, the J call TRBJ1-2; 7 nucleotides match TRBD1. Germline loops: CDR1 ENHRY, CDR2 SYGVKD. The CDR3 is 16 residues long. Trimming at V came to 0 bases and at J to 5 bases, leaving 9 bases not matched to a gene. DNA for the CDR3: TGTGCCATCAGTGAGTCGGGTCAGGGGGTGTCTTATGGCTACACCTTC. Protein: CAISESGQGVSYGYTF.

The chain is built from TRBV29-1 and TRBJ2-7, with 8 bases that match TRBD1. From germline, CDR1 is SQVTM and CDR2 ANQGSEA. Trimming took 6 bases from V and 2 from J; bases not matched to a gene: 3. The CDR3 consists of 12 residues. The CDR3 here is CSVGQGTYEQYF. The DNA of the CDR3 is TGCAGCGTCGGACAGGGAACCTACGAGCAGTACTTC.

Of note for this clonotype: A much larger clone differs by one base, so this may be a read error. J is TRBJ1-2 and V is TRBV30; D gene ambiguous. This CDR3 has 12 residues. Trimming shortened V by 3 bases and J by 6 bases, and 11 bases separated the two germline ends. Germline CDR1 is GTSNPN and CDR2 is SVGIG (reference sequence). The CDR3 nucleotides read TGTGCCTGGAGGTCAGGTTCCCATGGCTACACCTTC. Translated, it gives CAWRSGSHGYTF.

This clonotype appeared once. The CDR3 region is CASSQGWKGQGVDYQETQYF. The CDR3, as DNA: TGTGCCAGCAGCCAAGGGTGGAAGGGACAGGGGGTCGACTACCAAGAGACCCAGTACTTC. This rearrangement joins TRBV14 to TRBJ2-5; the match to TRBD1 covers 11 bases. The junction had 13 bases not matched to a gene; V was cut back by 1 base and J by 0 bases. The CDR3 runs to 20 residues. CDR1 is SGHDN, CDR2 FVKESK, per germline.

The chain combines TRBV20-1 with TRBJ2-7; tentative D call: TRBD2 (6 bases). Germline assignment: CDR1 DFQATT and CDR2 SNEGSKA (reference sequence). The germline V and J ends were trimmed by 0 bases and 1 base, with 13 bases remaining between them. CDR3 length: 15 amino acids. The CDR3, as DNA: TGCAGTGCTAGAGACCTTGGGACTGTTTCCTACGAGCAGTACTTC. Residues: CSARDLGTVSYEQYF.

The V call is TRBV10-1, the J call TRBJ2-3, with 15 bases identical to TRBD2. CDR3 length: 19 amino acids. CDR1 and CDR2 (germline): WNHNN, SYGVQD (reference sequence). V was pared by 3 bases and J by 1 base, with 8 bases of the junction left unmatched. The CDR3 sequence is CASSDLGLAGGLCTDTQYF. The CDR3 DNA reads TGCGCCAGCAGTGACCTTGGACTAGCGGGGGGGCTTTGCACAGATACGCAGTATTTT.

The chain carries TRBV5-1 and TRBJ2-1; 9 bases align to TRBD1. V shed 2 bases and J 7 bases; nucleotides not matched to a gene: 4. The V gene's germline CDR1 is SGHRS and CDR2 YFSETQ. This CDR3 has 14 amino acids. CDR3 protein: CASSFGTGMNEQFF. The CDR3 nucleotides read TGCGCCAGCAGCTTCGGGACAGGGATGAATGAGCAGTTCTTC.

J is TRBJ1-1 and V is TRBV2; possibly TRBD1 for D (6 bases). The V and J ends lost 6 bases and 11 bases respectively, with 25 bases between them. This CDR3 has 15 amino acids. Per the germline V gene, CDR1 is SNHLY and CDR2 is FYNNEI. The CDR3 DNA reads TGTGCCAGCAGCGTTGCTTGGGGGGCGGGAAATGACGCTTTCTTT. Residues: CASSVAWGAGNDAFF.

This clonotype is a singleton in its sample. The chain is built from TRBV15 and TRBJ2-7, with TRBD2 matching 8 bases. The CDR3 has 14 amino acids. Germline V CDR1 and CDR2: LNHNV, YYDKDF (reference sequence). Losses at the gene ends were 9 bases for V and 6 bases for J; bases not matched to a gene: 13. DNA for the CDR3: TGTGCCACTAGTAGAGATAGCGGGATGTTCGAGCAGTACTTC. It translates to CATSRDSGMFEQYF.

This clonotype was detected ten times or more. The V and J genes are TRBV20-1 and TRBJ2-2, with 8 bases lining up with TRBD1. Looked up from germline, CDR1 is DFQATT and CDR2 is SNEGSKA (reference sequence). Trimming removed 4 bases from V and 5 bases from J; junction bases left unmatched: 3. CDR3 length equals 13 residues. In nucleotides, the CDR3 is TGCAGTGCTAACAGGGGGACAACCGGGGAGCTGTTTTTT. This gives the protein CSANRGTTGELFF.

The chain's CDR3 is CASSLASDQYF. In nucleotides, the CDR3 is TGTGCCAGCAGCTTGGCATCCGATCAGTACTTC. The chain is built from TRBV5-6 and TRBJ2-7; D is unclear. Germline CDR1 SGHDT, CDR2 YYEEEE. CDR3 length: 11 amino acids. V lost 0 bases, J lost 10 bases, and 8 bases lay in between.